The TCR beta chain under discussion was sequenced for a study of blood T cells in healthy people across ages. Findings of the study overall: Long-lived donors carried more naive CD4+ cells and greater diversity than aged donors. Across the age range, TCR beta diversity per million T cells fell in a roughly linear way.

To note about this clonotype: Antigen specificity is unknown.

The V gene's germline CDR1 is SGHTA and CDR2 FQGNSA. The CDR3 covers 14 residues. V gave up 5 bases and J gave up 6 bases; unmatched junction bases: 4. A second about 7 to 11 cycle PCR used barcoded and J-beta primers. TCRdb fed the 5' RACE reads into MiXCR, producing one record per CDR3 protein. The sample carries 540,000 or so distinct CDR3 sequences, 40% to 50% recorded once. Every sample had a minimum of 6.5 million PBMCs isolated. This TCR was sampled from an older man in good health. The chain employs TRBV7-2 and TRBJ2-5; TRBD2 matches at 12 bases. Sequencing was carried out using blood. The CDR3 loop reads CASSSTSGRQTQYF. CDR3 bases: TGTGCCAGCAGCAGCACTAGCGGGAGGCAGACCCAGTACTTC.